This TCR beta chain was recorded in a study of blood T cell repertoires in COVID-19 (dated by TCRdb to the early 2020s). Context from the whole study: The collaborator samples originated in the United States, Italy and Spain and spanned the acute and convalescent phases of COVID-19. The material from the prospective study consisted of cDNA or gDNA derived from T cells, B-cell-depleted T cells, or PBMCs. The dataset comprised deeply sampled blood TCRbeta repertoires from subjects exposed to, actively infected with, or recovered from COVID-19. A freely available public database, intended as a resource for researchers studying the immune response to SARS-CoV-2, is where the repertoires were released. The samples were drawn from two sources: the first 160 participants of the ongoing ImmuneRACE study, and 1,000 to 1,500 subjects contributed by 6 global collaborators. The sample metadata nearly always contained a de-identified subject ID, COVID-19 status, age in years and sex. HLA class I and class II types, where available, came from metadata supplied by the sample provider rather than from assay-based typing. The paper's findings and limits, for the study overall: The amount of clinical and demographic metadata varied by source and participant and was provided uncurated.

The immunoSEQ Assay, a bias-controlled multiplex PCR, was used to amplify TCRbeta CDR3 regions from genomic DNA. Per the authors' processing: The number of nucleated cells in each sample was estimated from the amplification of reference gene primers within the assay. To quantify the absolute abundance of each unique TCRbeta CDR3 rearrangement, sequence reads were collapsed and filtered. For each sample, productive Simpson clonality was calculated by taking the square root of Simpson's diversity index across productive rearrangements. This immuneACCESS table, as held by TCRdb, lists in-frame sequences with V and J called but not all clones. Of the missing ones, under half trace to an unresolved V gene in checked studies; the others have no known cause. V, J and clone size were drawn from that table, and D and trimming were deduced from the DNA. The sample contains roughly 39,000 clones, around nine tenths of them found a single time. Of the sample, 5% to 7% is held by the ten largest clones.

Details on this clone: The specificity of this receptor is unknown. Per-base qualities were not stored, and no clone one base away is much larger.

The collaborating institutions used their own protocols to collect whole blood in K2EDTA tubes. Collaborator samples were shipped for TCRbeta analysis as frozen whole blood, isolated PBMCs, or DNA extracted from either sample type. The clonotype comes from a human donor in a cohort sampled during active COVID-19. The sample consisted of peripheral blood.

The base sequence is TGTGCCAGCAGCAACCAAGCGGGAGGGAGCTACAATGAGCAGTTCTTC. This is translated as CASSNQAGGSYNEQFF. Rearrangement joined TRBV5-6 to TRBJ2-1, and TRBD2 matches 10 of the central bases. The CDR3 contains 16 residues, cysteine and phenylalanine counted. The read is trimmed to its CDR3 DNA, 48 bases read in frame from base 1. For this chain, trimming is 4 bases at the V end and 3 bases at the J end, and the number of junction bases without a gene match is 7. The germline V gene sets CDR1 to SGHDT and CDR2 to YYEEEE.